This T cell receptor (beta chain) comes out of a study of blood T cells in healthy people across ages (dated by TCRdb to between 2014 and 2017). Context from the whole study: In model experiments, template switching captured about one uniquely barcoded TCR beta cDNA molecule for every two T cells. To track age-related changes in TCR beta repertoire diversity, the study relied on deep sequencing normalized with unique cDNA molecular identifiers. Donors were grouped into four age groups: young (average approximately 15 years), middle-aged (under 40), aged (62) and long-lived (about 82). Donors of different ages were randomly distributed across sequencing lanes to avoid experimental bias. Two additional independent replicas of 1 million unique cDNA reads from the same blood draw were analyzed for two donors (one aged 18 to 30 and one aged 80 or older). General study outcomes and caveats: Estimates of total diversity based on one million sequenced T cells were regarded as lower bounds and as underestimates. As age increased, observed TCR beta diversity per million T cells dropped in a roughly linear way, and a significant reduction was already evident by age 40. Compared with the aged group, the long-lived group had more naive CD4+ T cells, fewer expanded clones and increased TCR diversity, a pattern suggesting age selection. The percentage of naive T cells measured by flow cytometry correlated strongly with observed TCR beta diversity. Bulk unsorted PBMC profiling prevented conclusive comparison of naive and antigen-experienced compartments. Because the CMV infection status of the donors was unknown, age-related changes in expanded clonotypes may potentially have been confounded.

This clonotype was recorded many times. The target of this receptor is not known. Per-base qualities were not stored, and no clone one base away is much larger. Based on the germline V gene (reference sequence), the CDR1 and CDR2 sequences are LGHDT and YNNKEL. Measured from the cysteine to the phenylalanine, the CDR3 is 17 residues long. Just the 51-base CDR3 DNA is kept, in frame starting at base 1. V ends up 4 bases short and J 4 bases short, with an unmatched junction base count of 13. Donors were roughly 40 systemically healthy Caucasian individuals from Russia aged roughly 6 to 90 years. Each donor gave approximately 9.3 milliliters of peripheral blood, collected into EDTA-treated Vacutainer tubes. Ficoll-Paque density-gradient centrifugation was used to isolate PBMCs, with at least 6.5 million per sample. Total RNA was extracted from PBMCs with Trizol reagent, with at least 5 micrograms obtained per sample. Naive CD45RAhigh/CD27high T cell percentages were measured by flow cytometry on a PBMC aliquot from every donor.

The library was made by 5' RACE. Sequencer: Illumina HiSeq 2500. A second PCR of about 7 to 12 cycles was run with a J-beta primer mix and a sample-barcoded 5' primer. Each TCR beta cDNA molecule received a unique molecular identifier from a template-switch 5' adaptor carrying 12 random nucleotides. At least 3 million CDR3-containing paired-end reads were obtained from each sample. All of the RNA was converted into first-strand cDNA using the Mint cDNA synthesis kit, with a TRBC-specific oligonucleotide serving as the primer. All cDNA was treated with uracil-DNA glycosylase and then went through a first 18-cycle PCR with the universal primers M1SS and BC2_uni_R. For the original study's pipeline: For normalization, 1 million high-quality reads were randomly selected from each sample, with every read carrying a distinct molecular identifier. Instead of being binned into consensus sequences, reads with shared molecular identifiers were discarded. MiTCR, with a Q25 quality threshold and the strictest error-elimination algorithm, was used for CDR3 identification, clonotype clustering and error correction. A nonparametric unseen species model with Euler transformation was used to estimate lower-bound total TCR beta diversity. TCRdb's own reprocessing of the public reads used fastp at Q25 and MiXCR and kept productive beta chains. When rows share a CDR3 protein, they turn into one entry using the most common DNA and genes. Clone size and V and J calls follow TCRdb, not the original study. This sample comprises approximately 810,000 distinct CDR3 sequences, under 30% of them detected only once. The ten largest clones capture approximately 15% of the sample.

The sequence derives from a woman older than 75 in good health. The rearranged chain carries TRBV3-1 and TRBJ2-1, and 7 bases in between align with TRBD2. The sequenced sample consisted of blood. The CDR3 region reads CASSRKGSGGPYNEQFF. The DNA sequence is TGTGCCAGCAGCCGGAAGGGCTCGGGGGGACCATACAATGAGCAGTTCTTC.